The 2 T cell receptor beta chains below come from one sample, sequenced in a study of cytomegalovirus exposure and HLA in healthy donors. With 60 Vbeta and 13 Jbeta primers, the PCR was carried out. Assay used: immunoSEQ multiplex PCR; TCRdb lists only in-frame clones, some missing. This sample has 150,000 to 200,000 clones; 65% to 80% occur once, and the top ten carry nearly 4.5%. Source material: PBMCs. These receptors were obtained from a woman under 40 in good health and CMV-seropositive.

The genes are TRBV11-2 and TRBJ2-7; perhaps TRBD2 as D (6 bases). CDR3 length: 14 amino acids. Germline CDR1 reads SGHAT; CDR2 reads FQNNGV. The V end lost 4 bases, the J end lost 7 bases, and 17 bases lay between the germline ends. The CDR3 sequence: CASSWGLPDLEQYF. CDR3 in DNA: TGTGCCAGCAGCTGGGGACTCCCGGATCTTGAGCAGTACTTC.

The genes are TRBV29-1 and TRBJ1-5; TRBD1 matches at 12 bases. CDR1 and CDR2 (germline): SQVTM, ANQGSEA. The CDR3 runs 15 residues. With V trimmed by 1 base and J by 11 bases, 9 bases remained unmatched. CDR3 coding DNA: TGCAGCGTTGAAGCCCCCGGGACAGGGGGCTTGACCCAGCATTTT. Protein product: CSVEAPGTGGLTQHF.